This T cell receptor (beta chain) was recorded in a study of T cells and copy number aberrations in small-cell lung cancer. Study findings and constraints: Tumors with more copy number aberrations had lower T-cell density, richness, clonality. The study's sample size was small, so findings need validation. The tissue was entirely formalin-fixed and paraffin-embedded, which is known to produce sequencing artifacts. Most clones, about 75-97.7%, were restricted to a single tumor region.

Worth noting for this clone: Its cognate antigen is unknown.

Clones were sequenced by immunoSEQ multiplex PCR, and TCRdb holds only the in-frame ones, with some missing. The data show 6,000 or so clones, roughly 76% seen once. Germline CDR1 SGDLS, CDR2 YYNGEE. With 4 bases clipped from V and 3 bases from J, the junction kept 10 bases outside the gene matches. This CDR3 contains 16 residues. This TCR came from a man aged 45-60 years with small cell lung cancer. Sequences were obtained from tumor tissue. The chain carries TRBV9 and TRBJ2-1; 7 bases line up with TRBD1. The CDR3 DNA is TGTGCCAGCAGCACCCAGACAGGGATCATCTACAATGAGCAGTTCTTC. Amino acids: CASSTQTGIIYNEQFF. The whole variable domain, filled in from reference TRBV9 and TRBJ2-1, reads DSGVTQTPKHLITATGQRVTLRCSPRSGDLSVYWYQQSLDQGLQFLIQYYNGEERAKGNILERFSAQQFPDLHSELNLSSLELGDSALYFCASSTQTGIIYNEQFFGPGTRLTVL.